This T cell receptor beta chain was identified during a study of blood T cell repertoires in COVID-19. About the study: PBMCs, B-cell-depleted T cells, or T cells were the source of the cDNA or gDNA that made up the material.

This CDR3 contains 15 residues. The V gene lost 0 bases and the J gene lost 0 bases, with 6 bases spanning the gap. Germline-derived CDR1 and CDR2 are ENHRY and SYGVKD. TCRdb keeps only in-frame clones here, not all; method: immunoSEQ multiplex PCR. Of more than 200,000 clones listed, just over 85% were seen once; the top ten hold approximately 1.3%. The chain has TRBV10-3 and TRBJ1-3, with a possible D match to TRBD1 (5 bases). The specimen sequenced was peripheral blood. The origin of this receptor is a man aged 80 or over with acute or convalescent COVID-19. CDR3 sequence (DNA): TGTGCCATCAGTGAGTCGACAGACTCTGGAAACACCATATATTTT. Protein: CAISESTDSGNTIYF.